This T cell receptor beta chain was captured by sequencing in a study of spatial heterogeneity in lung cancer. Study observations and caveats: The study found that expanded intratumoral alpha and beta TCR counts tracked tumor mutation counts.

The sample's time point: sample taken at primary tumor resection. Extraction of whole RNA from tumor, nontumor lung or frozen PBMC preceded unsorted sequencing. Germline V gene data show CDR1 as MNHEY and CDR2 as SVGAGI. V was clipped by 2 bases and J by 5 bases; unmatched bases: 6. This CDR3 has 14 residues. TCRdb reprocessed the 5' RACE reads with MiXCR, giving one entry per CDR3 protein. Of about 15,000 distinct CDR3 sequences listed, about 7% are singletons. This clonotype has just a few counts. Antigen specificity is unknown. V usage is TRBV6-5 and J usage is TRBJ2-7, with 7 bases aligning to TRBD1. This specimen consisted of lung tumor tissue, obtained at surgery. This sequence originates from a male donor with early-stage non-small cell lung cancer. CDR3 loop: CASSYADRVDEQYF. The CDR3 nucleotides are TGTGCCAGCAGTTACGCTGACAGGGTGGACGAGCAGTACTTC.